This T cell receptor beta chain was recovered during a study of blood T cell repertoires in COVID-19. About the research overall: Both acute and convalescent COVID-19 samples were obtained from the United States, Italy and Spain. Sources were T cells, B-cell-depleted T cells, or PBMCs; the material itself was cDNA or gDNA.

Produced via immunoSEQ multiplex PCR; TCRdb's table is partial and in-frame only. The sample records fewer than 50,000 clones, about 85% being singletons. The CDR3 length is 15 residues. Germline CDR1 is SGHVS and CDR2 is FQNEAQ. The ends were cut back, 1 base at V and 0 bases at J, with 8 bases in the middle. This sequence was found in a woman of 80 years or more with acute or convalescent COVID-19. What was sequenced was peripheral blood. V gene TRBV7-8 combines with J gene TRBJ2-3; D possibly corresponds to TRBD2 (5 bases). This CDR3 is CASSLEGGSTDTQYF. CDR3 nucleotide sequence: TGTGCCAGCAGCTTAGAGGGCGGGAGCACAGATACGCAGTATTTT.